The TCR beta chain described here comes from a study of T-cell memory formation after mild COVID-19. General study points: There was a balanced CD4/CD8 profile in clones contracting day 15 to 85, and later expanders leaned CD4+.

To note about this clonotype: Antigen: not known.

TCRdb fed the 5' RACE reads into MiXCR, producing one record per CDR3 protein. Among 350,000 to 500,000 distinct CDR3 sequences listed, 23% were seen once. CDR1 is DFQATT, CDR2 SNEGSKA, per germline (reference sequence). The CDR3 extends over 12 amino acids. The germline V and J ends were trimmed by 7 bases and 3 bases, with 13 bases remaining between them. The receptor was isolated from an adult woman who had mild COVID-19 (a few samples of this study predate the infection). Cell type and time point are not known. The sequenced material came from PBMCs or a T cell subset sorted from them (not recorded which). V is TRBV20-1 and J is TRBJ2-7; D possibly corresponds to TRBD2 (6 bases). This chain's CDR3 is CSVRDLNYEQYF. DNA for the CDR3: TGCAGTGTCCGGGACTTAAACTACGAGCAGTACTTC.